Below, one TCR beta chain is given with its context. The antigen remains undetermined. After removal of 3 bases from V and 5 bases from J, the junction contained 13 bases not matched to a gene. Per germline, CDR1 SGHTA and CDR2 FQGTGA. CDR3 size: 17 residues. This sample stems from a study of cytomegalovirus exposure and HLA in healthy donors. Study-wide results and caveats: From TCR beta sequences, most subjects' HLA-A and HLA-B alleles were reportedly predicted accurately. Analyzed later, most CMV-associated TCR beta chains appeared HLA-restricted.

PCR was performed using 60 Vbeta and 13 Jbeta primers. Sequencing was performed with immunoSEQ multiplex PCR; in TCRdb, only in-frame clones are kept and a portion is missing. The sample lists 50,000 to 80,000 clones; under 85% were seen once. This TCR derives from a male donor in good health and CMV-seropositive. The chain has TRBV7-3 and TRBJ2-7, with 10 bases lining up with TRBD2. Sequencing used PBMCs. For the CDR3, the DNA is TGTGCCAGCAGCTTTGCCCGAGAGCGGGGGGGCAACCACGAGCAGTACTTC. It codes for CASSFARERGGNHEQYF.